The rows below give T cell receptor beta chains drawn from one sample of a study of radiation and T cells in renal cell carcinoma. Only in-frame clones appear in the TCRdb table, and some are missing; sequencing was by immunoSEQ multiplex PCR. Of under 150,000 clones in the sample, roughly four fifths were seen once. Here the sequenced sample was blood, taken from a patient whose treatment included radiotherapy and nephrectomy. The receptors were sampled from a woman aged 60-70 years with renal cell carcinoma. The CDR3 runs from the conserved cysteine through the conserved F or W. D genes are given only for firm matches. Size is omitted from some rows. Given values are once, few, many or a class for expanded clones.

V: TRBV6-6
D: TRBD1
size: .
J: TRBJ2-7
CDR3: CASSPGQVTYEQYF
DNA: TGTGCCAGCAGCCCGGGACAGGTTACTTACGAGCAGTACTTC

V: TRBV7-2
D: TRBD2
size: .
J: TRBJ2-7
CDR3: CASSLAPSGGGVREQYF
DNA: TGTGCCAGCAGCTTAGCTCCCTCCGGCGGGGGGGTACGTGAGCAGTACTTC

V: TRBV19
D: TRBD1
size: .
J: TRBJ1-2
CDR3: CASSIPPGQTGYTF
DNA: TGTGCCAGTAGTATTCCCCCGGGACAGACTGGCTACACCTTC

V: TRBV6-5
D: .
size: .
J: TRBJ1-2
CDR3: CASSTKTRGDYGYTF
DNA: TGTGCCAGCAGCACCAAGACGAGAGGTGACTATGGCTACACCTTC

V: TRBV5-5
D: .
size: .
J: TRBJ1-4
CDR3: CASSLGEKLFF
DNA: TGTGCCAGCAGCTTGGGAGAAAAACTGTTTTTT

V: TRBV7-3
D: .
size: many
J: TRBJ1-5
CDR3: CASSLTGGVGNQPQHF
DNA: TGTGCCAGCAGCTTAACGGGGGGTGTTGGCAATCAGCCCCAGCATTTT

V: TRBV4-2
D: TRBD1
size: .
J: TRBJ1-5
CDR3: CASSYSGTGGNQPQHF
DNA: TGTGCCAGCAGTTACTCCGGGACAGGGGGAAATCAGCCCCAGCATTTT

V: TRBV6-1
D: TRBD1
size: .
J: TRBJ2-1
CDR3: CASRVDRGPYNEQFF
DNA: TGTGCCAGCAGAGTAGACAGGGGGCCATACAATGAGCAGTTCTTC

V: TRBV18
D: TRBD2
size: .
J: TRBJ2-3
CDR3: CASSPGIAGIRTDTQYF
DNA: TGTGCCAGCTCACCAGGGATAGCGGGGATCCGCACAGATACGCAGTATTTT

V: TRBV6-5
D: .
size: .
J: TRBJ1-2
CDR3: CASSYLKQDGYTF
DNA: TGTGCCAGCAGTTATCTCAAACAGGATGGCTACACCTTC

V: TRBV20-1
D: .
size: .
J: TRBJ1-1
CDR3: CSARRTEAFF
DNA: TGCAGTGCTAGAAGGACAGAAGCTTTCTTT

V: TRBV11-2
D: .
size: .
J: TRBJ2-7
CDR3: CASSLDIPRELSYEQYF
DNA: TGTGCCAGCAGCTTAGATATTCCCAGGGAACTCTCCTACGAGCAGTACTTC

V: TRBV28
D: .
size: .
J: TRBJ2-2
CDR3: CASGGDSYTGELFF
DNA: TGTGCCAGCGGGGGGGACAGTTACACCGGGGAGCTGTTTTTT

V: TRBV29-1
D: .
size: .
J: TRBJ2-6
CDR3: CSGLQVTVSGANVLTF
DNA: TGCAGCGGGCTACAGGTTACCGTCTCTGGGGCCAACGTCCTGACTTTC

V: TRBV6-1
D: .
size: .
J: TRBJ1-5
CDR3: CASSELDSWGNQPQHF
DNA: TGTGCCAGCAGTGAGCTTGACTCATGGGGCAATCAGCCCCAGCATTTT

V: TRBV5-5
D: .
size: .
J: TRBJ2-3
CDR3: CASSLAVGRASSTDTQYF
DNA: TGTGCCAGCAGCTTGGCAGTGGGCAGGGCCTCTAGCACAGATACGCAGTATTTT

V: TRBV9
D: .
size: .
J: TRBJ1-5
CDR3: CASSVGGGPQPQHF
DNA: TGTGCCAGCAGCGTAGGAGGCGGACCCCAGCCCCAGCATTTT

V: TRBV5-1
D: TRBD1
size: .
J: TRBJ1-1
CDR3: CASSTYRTGGREEAFF
DNA: TGCGCCAGCAGCACGTACCGGACAGGGGGCCGAGAAGAAGCTTTCTTT

V: TRBV4-3
D: TRBD1
size: once
J: TRBJ2-1
CDR3: CASSQGWDRVKFF
DNA: TGCGCCAGCAGCCAAGGGTGGGACAGGGTGAAGTTCTTC

V: TRBV7-9
D: TRBD1
size: .
J: TRBJ1-4
CDR3: CASSLTGQEGGEKLFF
DNA: TGTGCCAGCAGCTTAACCGGACAGGAAGGTGGTGAAAAACTGTTTTTT

V: TRBV7-2
D: .
size: .
J: TRBJ1-1
CDR3: CASSWAYRTEAFF
DNA: TGTGCCAGCAGCTGGGCGTATCGGACTGAAGCTTTCTTT

V: TRBV10-3
D: TRBD1
size: once
J: TRBJ1-1
CDR3: CAISDPPGTGIAFF
DNA: TGTGCCATCAGTGACCCTCCCGGGACAGGGATAGCTTTCTTT

V: TRBV5-6
D: .
size: .
J: TRBJ1-1
CDR3: CASSLATGLNTEAFF
DNA: TGTGCCAGCAGCTTGGCCACAGGGCTGAACACTGAAGCTTTCTTT

V: TRBV28
D: .
size: .
J: TRBJ2-3
CDR3: CASSLNGPDTQYF
DNA: TGTGCCAGCAGTTTAAACGGCCCGGATACGCAGTATTTT

V: TRBV2
D: .
size: few
J: TRBJ2-2
CDR3: CASSEALGGGTGELFF
DNA: TGTGCCAGCAGTGAAGCGCTGGGGGGTGGCACCGGGGAGCTGTTTTTT

V: TRBV19
D: .
size: .
J: TRBJ1-6
CDR3: CASSTTGFYNSPLHF
DNA: TGTGCCAGTAGTACGACAGGTTTCTATAATTCACCCCTCCACTTT

V: TRBV6-5
D: .
size: .
J: TRBJ1-6
CDR3: CASSQTEALHF
DNA: TGTGCCAGCAGTCAGACAGAAGCCCTCCACTTT

V: TRBV19
D: TRBD1
size: .
J: TRBJ2-5
CDR3: CASSIGLQGEETQYF
DNA: TGTGCCAGTAGTATAGGTCTGCAGGGGGAAGAGACCCAGTACTTC

V: TRBV6-1
D: .
size: .
J: TRBJ1-1
CDR3: CASSEDGLNTEAFF
DNA: TGTGCCAGCAGTGAAGATGGACTGAACACTGAAGCTTTCTTT

V: TRBV28
D: .
size: .
J: TRBJ1-4
CDR3: CASSLGSTNEKLFF
DNA: TGTGCCAGCAGTTTGGGATCTACTAATGAAAAACTGTTTTTT

V: TRBV6-1
D: .
size: once
J: TRBJ1-1
CDR3: CASWDNYNTEAFF
DNA: TGTGCCAGCTGGGACAACTATAACACTGAAGCTTTCTTT

V: TRBV19
D: TRBD1
size: once
J: TRBJ1-2
CDR3: CASSSADRVYGYTF
DNA: TGTGCCAGTAGTTCCGCGGACAGGGTTTATGGCTACACCTTC

V: TRBV7-7
D: TRBD1
size: .
J: TRBJ2-5
CDR3: CASSLTGTEETQYF
DNA: TGTGCTAGCAGCTTAACCGGGACAGAAGAGACCCAGTACTTC

V: TRBV6-5
D: .
size: .
J: TRBJ1-2
CDR3: CASSYSPGPGGYGYTF
DNA: TGTGCCAGCAGTTACTCCCCGGGGCCGGGGGGCTATGGCTACACCTTC

V: TRBV9
D: .
size: .
J: TRBJ1-5
CDR3: CASSPSQSNQPQHF
DNA: TGTGCCAGCAGCCCCTCCCAAAGCAATCAGCCCCAGCATTTT

V: TRBV4-2
D: .
size: .
J: TRBJ1-3
CDR3: CASSQRTADSSGNTIYF
DNA: TGTGCCAGCAGCCAGAGGACAGCCGATAGCTCTGGAAACACCATATATTTT

V: TRBV10-1
D: .
size: few
J: TRBJ1-3
CDR3: CASSEGTDGNTIYF
DNA: TGCGCCAGCAGTGAAGGGACGGACGGAAACACCATATATTTT

V: TRBV4-1
D: .
size: few
J: TRBJ2-2
CDR3: CASSQDVGNTGELFF
DNA: TGCGCCAGCAGCCAAGATGTGGGAAACACCGGGGAGCTGTTTTTT

V: TRBV27
D: TRBD1
size: .
J: TRBJ1-1
CDR3: CASSSRTGKEAFF
DNA: TGTGCCAGCAGTTCTCGGACAGGGAAGGAAGCTTTCTTT

V: TRBV13
D: .
size: .
J: TRBJ2-7
CDR3: CASSPRGNYEQYF
DNA: TGTGCCAGCAGCCCCAGGGGAAACTACGAGCAGTACTTC

V: TRBV5-5
D: TRBD1
size: .
J: TRBJ1-1
CDR3: CASSLGTGGIRTEAFF
DNA: TGTGCCAGCAGCTTGGGAACAGGGGGAATCAGGACTGAAGCTTTCTTT

V: TRBV6-6
D: TRBD1
size: .
J: TRBJ2-2
CDR3: CASSGTGARNTGELFF
DNA: TGTGCCAGCAGTGGAACAGGGGCAAGGAACACCGGGGAGCTGTTTTTT

V: TRBV18
D: TRBD1
size: .
J: TRBJ2-5
CDR3: CASSPRDRSQETQYF
DNA: TGTGCCAGCTCACCCCGGGACAGGAGCCAAGAGACCCAGTACTTC

V: TRBV15
D: .
size: few
J: TRBJ1-2
CDR3: CATSKGESYGYTF
DNA: TGTGCCACCAGCAAGGGGGAAAGCTATGGCTACACCTTC

V: TRBV18
D: TRBD1
size: .
J: TRBJ2-7
CDR3: CASSLRDSFYEQYF
DNA: TGTGCCAGCTCACTTCGGGACAGCTTCTACGAGCAGTACTTC

V: TRBV9
D: .
size: .
J: TRBJ1-4
CDR3: CASSVGPFLGEKLFF
DNA: TGTGCCAGCAGCGTGGGACCCTTCCTGGGGGAAAAACTGTTTTTT

V: TRBV4-1
D: TRBD2
size: .
J: TRBJ2-7
CDR3: CASSSGLAGGYEQYF
DNA: TGCGCCAGCAGTTCGGGACTAGCGGGGGGCTACGAGCAGTACTTC

V: TRBV13
D: TRBD1
size: .
J: TRBJ2-2
CDR3: CASSLSIMDRGTGELFF
DNA: TGTGCCAGCAGCTTATCGATTATGGACAGGGGCACCGGGGAGCTGTTTTTT

V: TRBV29-1
D: TRBD1
size: .
J: TRBJ1-5
CDR3: CSVLTGDDQPQHF
DNA: TGCAGCGTCCTGACAGGGGATGATCAGCCCCAGCATTTT

V: TRBV7-9
D: .
size: once
J: TRBJ2-5
CDR3: CASSEGWTVSQETQYF
DNA: TGTGCCAGCAGCGAAGGATGGACAGTTTCCCAAGAGACCCAGTACTTC

V: TRBV30
D: .
size: .
J: TRBJ2-2
CDR3: CAWTLLGTGELFF
DNA: TGTGCCTGGACTCTTCTGGGCACCGGGGAGCTGTTTTTT

V: TRBV6-6
D: TRBD1
size: .
J: TRBJ1-1
CDR3: CASCEWDRTNTEAFF
DNA: TGTGCCAGTTGTGAATGGGACAGAACGAACACTGAAGCTTTCTTT

V: TRBV5-1
D: .
size: .
J: TRBJ2-3
CDR3: CASSLAGQPTDTQYF
DNA: TGCGCCAGCAGCTTGGCTGGACAGCCCACAGATACGCAGTATTTT

V: TRBV4-3
D: .
size: .
J: TRBJ2-2
CDR3: CASSQEESSFGHTGELFF
DNA: TGCGCCAGCAGCCAAGAGGAATCGAGCTTCGGTCACACCGGGGAGCTGTTTTTT

V: TRBV14
D: TRBD1
size: once
J: TRBJ1-3
CDR3: CASSQDMGQGTSSGNTIYF
DNA: TGTGCCAGCAGCCAAGATATGGGACAGGGGACGAGCTCTGGAAACACCATATATTTT

V: TRBV29-1
D: .
size: .
J: TRBJ2-7
CDR3: CSVGRRSYEQYF
DNA: TGCAGCGTGGGACGGAGATCCTACGAGCAGTACTTC

V: TRBV4-2
D: .
size: .
J: TRBJ1-3
CDR3: CASSQDPLPPGNTIYF
DNA: TGTGCCAGCAGCCAAGATCCTCTTCCTCCCGGAAACACCATATATTTT

V: TRBV5-5
D: TRBD1
size: .
J: TRBJ1-1
CDR3: CASSWQGEANTEAFF
DNA: TGTGCCAGCAGCTGGCAGGGGGAGGCGAACACTGAAGCTTTCTTT

V: TRBV9
D: TRBD1
size: once
J: TRBJ1-4
CDR3: CASSPGTGTNEKLFF
DNA: TGTGCCAGCAGCCCCGGGACAGGGACTAATGAAAAACTGTTTTTT

V: TRBV28
D: TRBD2
size: once
J: TRBJ2-3
CDR3: CASSLYAPAGGRVDTQYF
DNA: TGTGCCAGCAGTTTATACGCCCCGGCGGGAGGGAGGGTGGATACGCAGTATTTT